Listed below are T cell receptor beta chains from one sample, sequenced in a study of blood T cell repertoires in COVID-19. Clones were read by immunoSEQ multiplex PCR, and TCRdb kept only the in-frame ones, dropping some. Of 99,000 or so clones in the sample, about three quarters were seen once. The sequenced sample consisted of peripheral blood. These receptors all come from a woman between 65 and 79 years old with acute or convalescent COVID-19. Each CDR3 is given with its conserved first and last residue. D genes are given only for firm matches. Clone size is given for some rows only: seen once, a few or many times, or a class if the clone is expanded.

d_call j_call clone_size v_call cdr3_nt cdr3_aa
TRBD1 TRBJ2-7 - TRBV15 TGTGCCACCAGCAGTATTTCGGGACAGCAATACGAGCAGTACTTC CATSSISGQQYEQYF
- TRBJ1-6 once TRBV3-1/TRBV3-2 TGTGCCAGCAGCCAAGACGGCCCCTTCGCGACGCGGAGTGCTTCACCCCTCCACTTT CASSQDGPFATRSASPLHF
- TRBJ2-3 - TRBV5-1 TGCGCCAGCAGCGGGATCGGGACTAGCACAGATACGCAGTATTTT CASSGIGTSTDTQYF
- TRBJ1-5 few TRBV7-2 TGTGCCAGCAGCTTAGCGCGAGGAGGCAGTCGGCCCCAGCATTTT CASSLARGGSRPQHF
- TRBJ1-2 - TRBV28 TGTGCCAGCAGTTCTCCCGGCGGGAGCTATGGCTACACCTTC CASSSPGGSYGYTF
- TRBJ1-1 - TRBV28 TGTGCCAGCACCATGGGAGGGGTTACAGTGAACACTGAAGCTTTCTTT CASTMGGVTVNTEAFF
TRBD2 TRBJ2-3 - TRBV7-9 TGTGCCAGCAGCTTAATACGGGGGGAAGTAGATACGCAGTATTTT CASSLIRGEVDTQYF
- TRBJ2-7 - TRBV30 TGTGCCTGGATGAAGGGAGTAAAGGGATTCGAGCAGTACTTC CAWMKGVKGFEQYF
- TRBJ1-2 - TRBV5-6 TGTGCCAGCACCACACATGGTTCCCAGGTCGGCTACACCTTC CASTTHGSQVGYTF
- TRBJ1-1 once TRBV5-1 TGCGCCAGCAGCCCGACTTTAACGGGGAACACTGAAGCTTTCTTT CASSPTLTGNTEAFF